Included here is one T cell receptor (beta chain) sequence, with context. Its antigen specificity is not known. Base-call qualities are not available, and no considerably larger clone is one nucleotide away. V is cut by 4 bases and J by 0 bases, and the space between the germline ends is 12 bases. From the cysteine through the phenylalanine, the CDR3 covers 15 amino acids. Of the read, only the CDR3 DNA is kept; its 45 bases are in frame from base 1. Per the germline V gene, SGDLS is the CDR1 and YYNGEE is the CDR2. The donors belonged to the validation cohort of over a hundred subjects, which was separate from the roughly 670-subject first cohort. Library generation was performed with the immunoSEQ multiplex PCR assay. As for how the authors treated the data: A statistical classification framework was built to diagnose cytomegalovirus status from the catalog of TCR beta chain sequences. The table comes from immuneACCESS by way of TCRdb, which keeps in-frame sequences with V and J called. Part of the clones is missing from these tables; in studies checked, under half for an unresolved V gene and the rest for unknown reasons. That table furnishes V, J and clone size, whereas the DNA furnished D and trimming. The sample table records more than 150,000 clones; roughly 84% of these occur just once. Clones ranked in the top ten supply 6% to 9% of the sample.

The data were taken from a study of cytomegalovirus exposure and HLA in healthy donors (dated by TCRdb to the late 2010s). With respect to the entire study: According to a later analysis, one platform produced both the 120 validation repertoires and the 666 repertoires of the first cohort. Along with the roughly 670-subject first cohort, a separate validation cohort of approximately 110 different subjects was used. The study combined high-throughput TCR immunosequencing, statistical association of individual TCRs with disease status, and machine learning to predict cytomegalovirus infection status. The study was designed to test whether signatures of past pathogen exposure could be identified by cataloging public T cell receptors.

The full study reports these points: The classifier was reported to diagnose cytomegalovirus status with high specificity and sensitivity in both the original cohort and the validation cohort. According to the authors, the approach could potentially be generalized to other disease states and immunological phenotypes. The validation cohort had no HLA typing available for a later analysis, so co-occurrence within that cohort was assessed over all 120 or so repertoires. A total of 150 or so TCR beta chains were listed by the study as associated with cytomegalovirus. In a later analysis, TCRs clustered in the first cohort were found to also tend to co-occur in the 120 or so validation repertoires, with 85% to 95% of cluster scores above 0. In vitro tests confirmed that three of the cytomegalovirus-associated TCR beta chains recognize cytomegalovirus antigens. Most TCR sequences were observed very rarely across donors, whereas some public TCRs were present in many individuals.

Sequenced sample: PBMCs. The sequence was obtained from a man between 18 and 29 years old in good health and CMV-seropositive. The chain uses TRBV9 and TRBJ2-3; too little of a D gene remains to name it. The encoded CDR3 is CASSPIAESTDTQYF. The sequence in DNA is TGTGCCAGCAGCCCGATCGCGGAAAGCACAGATACGCAGTATTTT.